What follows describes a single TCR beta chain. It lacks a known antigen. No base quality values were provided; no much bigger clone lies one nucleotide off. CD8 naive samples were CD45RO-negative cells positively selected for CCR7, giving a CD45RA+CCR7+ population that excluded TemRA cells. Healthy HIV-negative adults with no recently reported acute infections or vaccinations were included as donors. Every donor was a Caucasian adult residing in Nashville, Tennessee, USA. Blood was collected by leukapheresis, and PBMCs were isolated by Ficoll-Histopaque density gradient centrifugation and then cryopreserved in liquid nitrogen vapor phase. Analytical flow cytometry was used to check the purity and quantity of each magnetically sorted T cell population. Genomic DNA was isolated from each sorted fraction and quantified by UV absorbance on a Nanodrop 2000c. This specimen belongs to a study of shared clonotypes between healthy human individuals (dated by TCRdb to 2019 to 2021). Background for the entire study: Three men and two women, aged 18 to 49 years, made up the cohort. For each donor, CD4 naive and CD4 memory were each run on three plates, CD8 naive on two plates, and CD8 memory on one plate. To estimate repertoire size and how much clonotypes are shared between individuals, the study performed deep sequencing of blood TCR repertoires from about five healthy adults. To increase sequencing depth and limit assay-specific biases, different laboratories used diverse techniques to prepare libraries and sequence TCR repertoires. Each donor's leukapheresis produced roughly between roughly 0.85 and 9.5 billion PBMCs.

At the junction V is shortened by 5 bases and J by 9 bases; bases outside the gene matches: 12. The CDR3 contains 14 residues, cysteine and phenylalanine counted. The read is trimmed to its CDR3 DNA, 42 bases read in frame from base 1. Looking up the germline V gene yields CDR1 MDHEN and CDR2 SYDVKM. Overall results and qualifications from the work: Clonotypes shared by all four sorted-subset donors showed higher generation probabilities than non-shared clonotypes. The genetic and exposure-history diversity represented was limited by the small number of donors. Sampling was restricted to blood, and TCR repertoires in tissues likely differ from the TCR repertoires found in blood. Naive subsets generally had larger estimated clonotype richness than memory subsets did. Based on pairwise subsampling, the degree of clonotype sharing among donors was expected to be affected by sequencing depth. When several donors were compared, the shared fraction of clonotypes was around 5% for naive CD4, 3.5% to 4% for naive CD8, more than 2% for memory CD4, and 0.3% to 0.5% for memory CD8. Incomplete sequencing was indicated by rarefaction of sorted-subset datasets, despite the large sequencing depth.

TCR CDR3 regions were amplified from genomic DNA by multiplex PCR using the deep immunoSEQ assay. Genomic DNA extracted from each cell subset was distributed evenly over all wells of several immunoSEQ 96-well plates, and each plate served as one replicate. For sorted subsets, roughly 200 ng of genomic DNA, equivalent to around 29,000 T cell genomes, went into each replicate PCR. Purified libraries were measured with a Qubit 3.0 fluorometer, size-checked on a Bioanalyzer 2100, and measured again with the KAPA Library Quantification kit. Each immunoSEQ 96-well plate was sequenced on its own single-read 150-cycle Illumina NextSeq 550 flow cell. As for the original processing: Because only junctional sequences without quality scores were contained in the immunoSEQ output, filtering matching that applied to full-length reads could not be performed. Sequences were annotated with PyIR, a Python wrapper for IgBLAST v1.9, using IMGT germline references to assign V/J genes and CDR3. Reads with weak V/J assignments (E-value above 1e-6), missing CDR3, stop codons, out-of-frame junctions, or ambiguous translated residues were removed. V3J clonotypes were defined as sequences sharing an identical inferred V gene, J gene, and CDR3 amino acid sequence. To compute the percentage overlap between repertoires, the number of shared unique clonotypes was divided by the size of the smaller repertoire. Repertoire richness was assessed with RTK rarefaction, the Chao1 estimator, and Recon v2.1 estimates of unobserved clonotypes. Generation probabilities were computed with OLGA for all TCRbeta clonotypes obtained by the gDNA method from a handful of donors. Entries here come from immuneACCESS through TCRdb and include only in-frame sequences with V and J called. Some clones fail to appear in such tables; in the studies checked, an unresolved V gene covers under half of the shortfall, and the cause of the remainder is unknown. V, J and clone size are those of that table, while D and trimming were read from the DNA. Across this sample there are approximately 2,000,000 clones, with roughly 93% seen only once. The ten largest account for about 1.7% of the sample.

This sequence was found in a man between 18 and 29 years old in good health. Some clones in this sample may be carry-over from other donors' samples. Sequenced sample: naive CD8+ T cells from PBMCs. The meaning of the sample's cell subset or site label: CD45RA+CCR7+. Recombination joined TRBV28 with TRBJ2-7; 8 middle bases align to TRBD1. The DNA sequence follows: TGTGCCAGCAGTATCGGACAGGGTTATTATGGGCAGTACTTC. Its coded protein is CASSIGQGYYGQYF.